The 30 T cell receptor beta chains below come from one sample, sequenced in a study of T cell responses to AZD1222 COVID-19 vaccine. Method: immunoSEQ multiplex PCR; TCRdb's copy keeps in-frame clones and lacks some. The sample holds approximately 160,000 clones, roughly 88% seen once. Sequenced here: peripheral blood, sampled on day 0 of AZD1222 vaccination. The origin of the receptors is an adult in good health.

Turning to this clone: One junction end disagrees with the germline gene, perhaps due to a read error. The J gene is TRBJ1-2, the V gene TRBV7-9, with D possibly being TRBD1 (5 bases). Germline CDR1 reads SEHNR; CDR2 reads FQNEAQ (reference sequence). The CDR3 extends over 14 amino acids. The CDR3 DNA is TGTGCCAGCAGATTAGAGACGGGGGTGGCTGGCTACACCTTC. Protein: CASRLETGVAGYTF.

CDR3 protein: CASIQTSGRTDTQYF. The CDR3 DNA reads TGTGCCAGCATCCAGACTAGCGGGCGCACAGATACGCAGTATTTT. V gene TRBV6-5 combines with J gene TRBJ2-3, with 10 bases identical to TRBD2. This CDR3 spans 15 amino acids. Germline CDR1 is MNHEY and CDR2 is SVGAGI. With 7 bases clipped from V and 1 base from J, the junction kept 5 bases outside the gene matches.

The rearrangement uses TRBV5-1 and TRBJ1-1; D gene unclear. The ends were cut back, 5 bases at V and 8 bases at J, with 10 bases in the middle. Germline V gene sequence: CDR1 SGHRS, CDR2 YFSETQ. There are 11 residues in the CDR3. CDR3 sequence reads: CASSSNDEAFF. The CDR3 nucleotides read TGCGCCAGCAGTTCAAATGACGAAGCTTTCTTT.

This clone was seen many times. The rearrangement joins TRBV9 to TRBJ1-1, with a weak D call TRBD1 (5 bases). CDR1 and CDR2 from the germline V gene are SGDLS and YYNGEE. This CDR3 spans 14 amino acids. With 2 bases removed from V and 1 base from J, the gap between germline ends came to 9 bases. The CDR3 nucleotides read TGTGCCAGCAGCGTCGATGGGGGGAACACTGAAGCTTTCTTT. It specifies CASSVDGGNTEAFF.

This chain's CDR3 is CASSVRLGGFGETQYF. CDR3 in DNA: TGTGCCAGCAGCGTCCGCCTCGGAGGTTTCGGGGAGACCCAGTACTTC. This sequence joins TRBV9 and TRBJ2-5, with D possibly being TRBD2 (5 bases). Trimming left V 2 bases short and J 5 bases short, with 19 bases between. Per germline, CDR1 SGDLS and CDR2 YYNGEE. The CDR3 length is 16 residues.

J is TRBJ1-2 and V is TRBV9; no reliable D call. With 2 bases removed from V and 4 bases from J, the gap between germline ends came to 24 bases. CDR1 SGDLS and CDR2 YYNGEE come from the germline V gene. The CDR3 runs 18 residues. DNA for the CDR3: TGTGCCAGCAGCGTGGGATCCGGAGGTGGTCTTGTGACCTATGGCTACACCTTC. Translated, it gives CASSVGSGGGLVTYGYTF.

The chain recombines TRBV19 with TRBJ1-1; D gene ambiguous. With 4 bases removed from V and 5 bases from J, the gap between germline ends came to 11 bases. The CDR3 loop spans 13 amino acids. Germline V gives CDR1 LNHDA, CDR2 SQIVND (reference sequence). CDR3 sequence (DNA): TGTGCCAGTAGTAGCCTACCGGGAACTGAAGCTTTCTTT. Protein: CASSSLPGTEAFF. Based on the CDR3 plus reference TRBV19 and TRBJ1-1, the full variable domain is DGGITQSPKYLFRKEGQNVTLSCEQNLNHDAMYWYRQDPGQGLRLIYYSQIVNDFQKGDIAEGYSVSREKKESFPLTVTSAQKNPTAFYLCASSSLPGTEAFFGQGTRLTVV.

This clone was detected only a few times. The V and J genes are TRBV19 and TRBJ2-2, with D perhaps matching TRBD2 (6 bases). Trimming left V 8 bases short and J 4 bases short, with 17 bases between. The CDR3 extends over 15 amino acids. The V gene's germline CDR1 is LNHDA and CDR2 SQIVND (reference sequence). Here the CDR3 reads CASRSPGLPTGELFF. CDR3 nucleotides: TGTGCCAGTCGATCACCGGGACTCCCCACCGGGGAGCTGTTTTTT. Complete variable domain (other parts from reference TRBV19 and TRBJ2-2): DGGITQSPKYLFRKEGQNVTLSCEQNLNHDAMYWYRQDPGQGLRLIYYSQIVNDFQKGDIAEGYSVSREKKESFPLTVTSAQKNPTAFYLCASRSPGLPTGELFFGEGSRLTVL.

The V gene is TRBV9, the J gene TRBJ1-1, with D hard to call. The CDR3 runs 13 residues. V dropped 0 bases and J dropped 5 bases, with 8 bases sitting between them. Germline V gene lookup returns CDR1 SGDLS and CDR2 YYNGEE. The CDR3 DNA is TGTGCCAGCAGCGTAGAGGAGTGGACTGAAGCTTTCTTT. Protein sequence: CASSVEEWTEAFF.

This clone was picked up one time. The chain combines TRBV23-1 with TRBJ1-4; D might be TRBD1 (5 bases). TRBV23-1 is an open reading frame whose function is uncertain. V shed 2 bases and J shed 15 bases, with 25 bases lying between them. The length of the CDR3 is 16 residues. The CDR3 DNA reads TGCGCCAGCAGTCAAAGCGGATGCATATCGACAGCTCCTTTGTTTTTT. Its protein is CASSQSGCISTAPLFF.

A single count supports this clone. This sequence joins TRBV25-1 and TRBJ1-5; the D is unclear. Germline CDR1 reads MGHDK; CDR2 reads SYGVNS. V dropped 5 bases and J dropped 0 bases, with 8 bases sitting between them. There are 14 residues in the CDR3. CDR3 protein: CASSSPNSNQPQHF. For the CDR3, the DNA is TGTGCCAGCAGTTCTCCGAATAGCAATCAGCCCCAGCATTTT. The full variable domain, its missing parts supplied by reference TRBV25-1 and TRBJ1-5, is EADIYQTPRYLVIGTGKKITLECSQTMGHDKMYWYQQDPGMELHLIHYSYGVNSTEKGDLSSESTVSRIRTEHFPLTLESARPSHTSQYLCASSSPNSNQPQHFGDGTRLSIL.

V and J are TRBV5-1 and TRBJ2-2; weak D call: TRBD2 (5 bases). Looked up from germline, CDR1 is SGHRS and CDR2 is YFSETQ. Trimming took off 4 bases at V and 6 bases at J, with 16 bases between the two ends. This CDR3 region has 15 residues. Here the CDR3 reads CASSLEALNSGELFF. The CDR3 DNA is TGCGCCAGCAGCCTGGAGGCTCTGAATTCCGGGGAGCTGTTTTTT. The whole variable domain, filled in from reference TRBV5-1 and TRBJ2-2, reads KAGVTQTPRYLIKTRGQQVTLSCSPISGHRSVSWYQQTPGQGLQFLFEYFSETQRNKGNFPGRFSGRQFSNSRSEMNVSTLELGDSALYLCASSLEALNSGELFFGEGSRLTVL.

This chain connects TRBV9 to TRBJ2-2, with 9 nucleotides matching TRBD2. The junction had 0 bases not matched to a gene; V was cut back by 5 bases and J by 1 base. CDR3 size: 14 residues. Per germline, CDR1 SGDLS and CDR2 YYNGEE. CDR3 sequence (DNA): TGTGCCAGCAGGACTAGCGGGAACACCGGGGAGCTGTTTTTT. Translated, it gives CASRTSGNTGELFF.

The chain employs TRBV7-8 and TRBJ2-1, with D unclear. The V gene's germline CDR1 is SGHVS and CDR2 FQNEAQ. V was clipped by 5 bases and J by 8 bases, with 10 bases between them. The CDR3 runs 12 residues. The CDR3 sequence: CASSRPFDEQFF. The CDR3 DNA reads TGTGCCAGCAGCCGCCCTTTTGATGAGCAGTTCTTC.

CDR3 loop: CASSQDLHEGGNTEAFF. The CDR3 nucleotides read TGCGCCAGCAGCCAAGATCTACACGAGGGCGGGAACACTGAAGCTTTCTTT. This chain links TRBV4-3 with TRBJ1-1; no clear D gene. The CDR3 extends over 17 amino acids. V was clipped by 0 bases and J by 1 base, with 15 bases between them. CDR1 and CDR2 (germline): LGHNA, YSLEER.

The CDR3 loop is CASSQDWGRQGNYEQYF. The CDR3 nucleotides read TGCGCCAGCAGCCAAGATTGGGGTAGACAGGGGAACTACGAGCAGTACTTC. V gene TRBV4-3 combines with J gene TRBJ2-7; 8 nucleotides agree with TRBD1. Losses at the gene ends were 0 bases for V and 3 bases for J; bases not matched to a gene: 10. The CDR3 length is 17 residues. Germline loops: CDR1 LGHNA, CDR2 YSLEER.

A word on this clone: Other nucleotide sequences from this sample produce the same CDR3. The V and J genes are TRBV15 and TRBJ2-7; D is unclear. Germline values: CDR1 LNHNV, CDR2 YYDKDF (reference sequence). The V end was cut by 0 bases, the J end by 4 bases, with 7 bases between. This CDR3 has 13 amino acids. As DNA, the CDR3 is TGTGCCACCAGCAGAGATCTCATTTACGAGCAGTACTTC. Encoded protein: CATSRDLIYEQYF.

The J gene is TRBJ2-7, the V gene TRBV5-4, with D unresolved. Per the germline V gene, CDR1 is SGHNT and CDR2 is YYREEE (reference sequence). CDR3 length: 13 amino acids. V was cut by 0 bases and J by 4 bases, with 8 bases left in between. The CDR3 sequence: CASSLGRRYEQYF. In DNA form, the CDR3 reads TGTGCCAGCAGCTTGGGACGCCGGTACGAGCAGTACTTC. Combining the CDR3 with reference TRBV5-4 and TRBJ2-7 gives the whole variable domain ETGVTQSPTHLIKTRGQQVTLRCSSQSGHNTVSWYQQALGQGPQFIFQYYREEENGRGNFPPRFSGLQFPNYSSELNVNALELDDSALYLCASSLGRRYEQYFGPGTRLTVT.

The rearrangement joins TRBV11-3 to TRBJ2-7; no reliable D call. Trimming removed 4 bases at V and 3 bases at J, with 4 bases between. Per germline, CDR1 SGHNT and CDR2 YENEEA. The CDR3 is 11 amino acids. CDR3 sequence reads: CASSSIYEQYF. CDR3 nucleotides: TGTGCCAGCAGCTCGATCTACGAGCAGTACTTC. Full variable domain (remainder filled in from reference TRBV11-3 and TRBJ2-7): EAGVVQSPRYKIIEKKQPVAFWCNPISGHNTLYWYLQNLGQGPELLIRYENEEAVDDSQLPKDRFSAERLKGVDSTLKIQPAELGDSAVYLCASSSIYEQYFGPGTRLTVT.

The chain employs TRBV4-3 and TRBJ2-1; D is unresolved. Germline CDR1 reads LGHNA; CDR2 reads YSLEER. This CDR3 is built from 15 residues. The germline V and J ends were trimmed by 0 bases and 9 bases, with 15 bases remaining between them. In DNA, the CDR3 is TGCGCCAGCAGCCAAGAGCAGACTGTTTTTTTTGAGCAGTTCTTC. Protein: CASSQEQTVFFEQFF.

The chain couples TRBV19 to TRBJ1-3; D unclear. In germline, CDR1 is LNHDA, CDR2 SQIVND (reference sequence). This CDR3 region has 15 residues. The V gene lost 1 base and the J gene lost 0 bases, with 7 bases spanning the gap. The CDR3 sequence: CASSIVPVSGNTIYF. The CDR3 nucleotides are TGTGCCAGTAGTATAGTTCCAGTCTCTGGAAACACCATATATTTT.

For the CDR3, the DNA is TGTGCCATCGCGGGACAGTTCTCCTACGAGCAGTACTTC. It translates to CAIAGQFSYEQYF. The rearrangement uses TRBV10-3 and TRBJ2-7, with D tentatively TRBD1 (7 bases). Germline V gene data show CDR1 as ENHRY and CDR2 as SYGVKD. Trimming shortened V by 8 bases and J by 0 bases, and 11 bases separated the two germline ends. The CDR3 runs to 13 residues.

The CDR3: CASSVWGGEYTEAFF. DNA for the CDR3: TGTGCCAGCAGTGTCTGGGGGGGTGAGTACACTGAAGCTTTCTTT. This chain uses TRBV25-1 with TRBJ1-1; a possible D gene is TRBD1 (5 bases). V lost 4 bases, J lost 3 bases, and 15 bases lay in between. The CDR3 spans 15 residues. Germline loops: CDR1 MGHDK, CDR2 SYGVNS.

The chain employs TRBV9 and TRBJ2-1; 9 nucleotides align to TRBD2. V trimming: 3 bases; J trimming: 7 bases; junction bases outside the gene matches: 2. In germline, CDR1 is SGDLS, CDR2 YYNGEE. CDR3 length: 13 residues. The DNA for the CDR3 is TGTGCCAGCAGCGGACTAGCGGATAATGAGCAGTTCTTC. Amino acids: CASSGLADNEQFF. Complete variable domain (other parts from reference TRBV9 and TRBJ2-1): DSGVTQTPKHLITATGQRVTLRCSPRSGDLSVYWYQQSLDQGLQFLIQYYNGEERAKGNILERFSAQQFPDLHSELNLSSLELGDSALYFCASSGLADNEQFFGPGTRLTVL.

The rearrangement uses TRBV13 and TRBJ2-7, with unresolved D. Between the trimmed V and J ends, which lost 2 bases and 7 bases, there was a span of 6 bases. CDR3 length: 11 amino acids. Germline assignment: CDR1 PRHDT and CDR2 FYEKMQ (reference sequence). CDR3 bases: TGTGCCAGCAGCTTAAACGGGGAGCAGTACTTC. Its protein is CASSLNGEQYF. Combining the CDR3 with reference TRBV13 and TRBJ2-7 gives the whole variable domain AAGVIQSPRHLIKEKRETATLKCYPIPRHDTVYWYQQGPGQDPQFLISFYEKMQSDKGSIPDRFSAQQFSDYHSELNMSSLELGDSALYFCASSLNGEQYFGPGTRLTVT.

The chain combines TRBV7-2 with TRBJ1-1; the D gene is possibly TRBD1 (5 bases). The CDR3 spans 15 residues. Trimming left V 5 bases short and J 1 base short, with 14 bases between. Germline V gives CDR1 SGHTA, CDR2 FQGNSA. CDR3 residues: CASSPPGGQNTEAFF. CDR3 sequence (DNA): TGTGCCAGCAGCCCTCCCGGAGGACAGAACACTGAAGCTTTCTTT.

The chain uses TRBV29-1 and TRBJ2-1, with D possibly matching TRBD1 (5 bases). Germline CDR1 is SQVTM and CDR2 is ANQGSEA. The V and J ends lost 7 bases and 3 bases respectively, with 13 bases between them. The CDR3 is 13 residues long. Here the CDR3 reads CSALTDSYNEQFF. The CDR3 region has the DNA TGCAGCGCCTTGACAGATAGCTACAATGAGCAGTTCTTC.

The rearrangement uses TRBV12-3 or TRBV12-4 and TRBJ1-2; D gene uncertain. The length of the CDR3 is 13 residues. Between the trimmed V and J ends, which lost 3 bases and 8 bases, there was a span of 13 bases. CDR3 bases: TGTGCCAGCAGTTTTGCGGGCGTCGGGGGCTACACCTTC. Translation gives CASSFAGVGGYTF.

The genes are TRBV10-3 and TRBJ1-2; 8 bases line up with TRBD1. Germline assignment: CDR1 ENHRY and CDR2 SYGVKD. The CDR3 totals 15 residues. V gave up 8 bases and J gave up 1 base; unmatched junction bases: 9. CDR3 sequence reads: CAIYGQGDLNYGYTF. Written as DNA, the CDR3 is TGTGCCATCTACGGACAGGGAGACCTTAACTATGGCTACACCTTC.

This clone has only one observation. The rearrangement joins TRBV5-1 to TRBJ2-1; 7 bases map to TRBD1. Looked up from germline, CDR1 is SGHRS and CDR2 is YFSETQ. The CDR3 is 15 residues long. The V segment lost 1 base and the J segment 2 bases; nucleotides outside the gene matches: 3. The CDR3 bases are TGCGCCAGCAGCTTGAAGAGGGGGCCCTACAATGAGCAGTTCTTC. It encodes CASSLKRGPYNEQFF.